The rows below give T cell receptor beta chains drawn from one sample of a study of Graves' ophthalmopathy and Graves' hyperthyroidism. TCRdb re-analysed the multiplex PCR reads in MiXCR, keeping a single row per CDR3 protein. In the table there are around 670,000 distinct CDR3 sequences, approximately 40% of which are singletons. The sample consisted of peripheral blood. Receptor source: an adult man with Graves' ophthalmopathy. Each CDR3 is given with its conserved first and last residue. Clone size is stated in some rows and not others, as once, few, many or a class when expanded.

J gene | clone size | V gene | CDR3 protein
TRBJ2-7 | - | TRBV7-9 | CASSLTPFYEQYF
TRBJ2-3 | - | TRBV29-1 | CSVEDRKQGTDTQYF
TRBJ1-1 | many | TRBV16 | CASSQSTGIEAFF
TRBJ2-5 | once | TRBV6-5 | CASGTRQGSETQYF
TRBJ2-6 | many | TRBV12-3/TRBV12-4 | CASSTGGAGANVLTF
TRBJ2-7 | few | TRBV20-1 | CSARDPFGTGASYEQYF
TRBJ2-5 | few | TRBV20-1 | CSARVTGREGETQYF
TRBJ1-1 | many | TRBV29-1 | CSVGRGWVTEAFF
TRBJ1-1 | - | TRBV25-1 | CASREVEAFF
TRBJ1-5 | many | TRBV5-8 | CASSKGQDYQPQHF
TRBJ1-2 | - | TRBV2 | CASRQGDHGYTF
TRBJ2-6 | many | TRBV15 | CATSRDLAGRTSGANVLTF
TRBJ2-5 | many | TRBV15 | CATSRDHGGQETQYF
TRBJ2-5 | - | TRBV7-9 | CASSRGSEGETQYF
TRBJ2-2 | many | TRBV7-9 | CASIQGLGYGELFF
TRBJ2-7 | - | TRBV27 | CASSLSWTGTSYEQYF
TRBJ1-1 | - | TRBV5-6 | CASSLYKGTEAFF
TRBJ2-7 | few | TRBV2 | CASSENSFYEQYF
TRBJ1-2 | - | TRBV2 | CASARDRGTYGYTF
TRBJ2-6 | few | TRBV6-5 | CASSAGTGGAGANVLTF
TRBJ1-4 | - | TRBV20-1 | CSAGDSEKLFF
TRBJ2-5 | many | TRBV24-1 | CATSGMDQETQYF
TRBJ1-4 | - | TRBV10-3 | CAIRAGDLEKLFF
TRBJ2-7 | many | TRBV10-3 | CATQRETAYEQYF
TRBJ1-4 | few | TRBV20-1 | CSALQGRNEKLFF
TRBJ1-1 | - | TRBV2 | CASNPVFMNTEAFF
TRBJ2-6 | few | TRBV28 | CASSYTGVEGANVLTF
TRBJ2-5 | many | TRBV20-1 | CSARGETQYF
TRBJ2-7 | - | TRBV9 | CASRAGTGTKLAGGGSYEQYF
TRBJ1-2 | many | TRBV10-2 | CASKARGLDGYTF
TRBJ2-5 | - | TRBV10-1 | CASSGQGSRGTQYF
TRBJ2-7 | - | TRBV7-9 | CASSLSTGGPSLGEQYF
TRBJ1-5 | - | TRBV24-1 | CASSFRGGGQPQHF
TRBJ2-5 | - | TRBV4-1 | CASSQAGTSKETQYF
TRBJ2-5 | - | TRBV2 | CASSAGDQETQYF
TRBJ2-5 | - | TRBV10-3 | CAIRADLLKPWETQYF
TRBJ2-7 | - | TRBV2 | CASSEGHDSYEQYF
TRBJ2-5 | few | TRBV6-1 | CASSEESGRGRPSPETQYF
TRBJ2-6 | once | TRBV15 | CATSIGGGDGANVLTF
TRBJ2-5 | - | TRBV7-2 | CASSLGGQETQDF
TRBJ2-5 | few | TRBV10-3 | CASGSQTSETQYF
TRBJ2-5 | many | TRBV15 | CATSRDKPGQETQYF
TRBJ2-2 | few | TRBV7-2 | CASSSAGNTGELFF
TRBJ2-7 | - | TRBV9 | CASSHGTSGIYEQYF
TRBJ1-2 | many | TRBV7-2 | CASSLTMGRTNYGYTF
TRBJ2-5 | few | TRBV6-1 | CASSSQRVETQYF
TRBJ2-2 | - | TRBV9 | CASSRQYLDTGELFF
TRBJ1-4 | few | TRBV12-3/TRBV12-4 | CASSFPGATNEKLFF
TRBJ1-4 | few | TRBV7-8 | CASSLYLNGNEKLFF
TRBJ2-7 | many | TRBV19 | CAVGDYEQYF
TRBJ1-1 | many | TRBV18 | CASSTDRAMAFF
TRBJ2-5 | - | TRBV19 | CASSISRGPRAETQYF
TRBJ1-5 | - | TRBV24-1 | CASTPGGRGNQPQHF
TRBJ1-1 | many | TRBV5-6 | CASSRAGYTEAFF
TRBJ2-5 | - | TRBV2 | CASNLGQGTGQETQYF
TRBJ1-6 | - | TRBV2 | CAKAGTGGRNSPLHF
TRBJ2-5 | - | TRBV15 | CATSSKQGRETQYF
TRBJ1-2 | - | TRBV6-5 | CASSKPGQGSHGYTF
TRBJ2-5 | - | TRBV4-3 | CASSPLLAGGGRETQYF